This T cell receptor beta chain was sequenced during a study of blood T cell repertoires in COVID-19. On the study more broadly: PBMCs, B-cell-depleted T cells, or T cells provided the cDNA or gDNA that made up the material.

Participants were aged about 18 to 100 years from 20 to 30 US areas. Participant-reported clinical history was the basis for cohort assignment. This clone showed up just a few times. As handled by the study authors: Using reference gene primer amplification, nucleated cell counts were estimated. Repertoires were generated with immunoSEQ multiplex PCR, while TCRdb's copy carries only in-frame clones and drops some. The V and J calls and clone size come from that table; D and trimming were worked out from the DNA. This sample has 150,000 to 200,000 clones, with around four fifths found just once. The sample taken for sequencing was PBMCs or T cells enriched from blood (not recorded which). The source is a man aged 65 to 85 who had been exposed to COVID-19.

CDR3 amino acids: CASSLDGQGEAFF. CDR3 sequence (DNA): TGTGCCAGCAGCTTAGATGGGCAGGGAGAAGCTTTCTTT. V usage is TRBV7-6 and J usage is TRBJ1-1; TRBD1 might be the D (5 bases). V lost 1 base and J lost 8, with 11 bases in between. Germline V gives CDR1 SGHVS, CDR2 FNYEAQ. There are 13 residues in the CDR3. The full variable domain, with the rest looked up from reference TRBV7-6 and TRBJ1-1, is GAGVSQSPRYKVTKRGQDVALRCDPISGHVSLYWYRQALGQGPEFLTYFNYEAQQDKSGLPNDRFSAERPEGSISTLTIQRTEQRDSAMYRCASSLDGQGEAFFGQGTRLTVV.